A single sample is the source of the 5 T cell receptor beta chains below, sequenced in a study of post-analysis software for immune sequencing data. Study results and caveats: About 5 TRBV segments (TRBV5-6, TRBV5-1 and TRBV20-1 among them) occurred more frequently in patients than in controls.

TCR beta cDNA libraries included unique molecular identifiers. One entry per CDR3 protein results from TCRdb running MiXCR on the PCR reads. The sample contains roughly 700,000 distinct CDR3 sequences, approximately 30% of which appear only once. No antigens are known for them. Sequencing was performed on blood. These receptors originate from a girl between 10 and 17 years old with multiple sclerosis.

The CDR3 reads CSARDLPPTDTQYF. Written as DNA, the CDR3 is TGCAGTGCTAGAGACCTTCCCCCCACAGATACGCAGTATTTT. V is TRBV20-1 and J is TRBJ2-3; D call uncertain. CDR1 is DFQATT, CDR2 SNEGSKA, per germline (reference sequence). The CDR3 extends over 14 amino acids. V lost 0 bases, J lost 2 bases, and 9 bases lay in between.

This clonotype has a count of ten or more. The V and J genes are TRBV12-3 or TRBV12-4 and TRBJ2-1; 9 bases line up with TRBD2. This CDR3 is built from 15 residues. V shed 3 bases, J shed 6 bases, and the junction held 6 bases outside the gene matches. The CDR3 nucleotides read TGTGCCAGCAGTTTTAGCGGGAGTTACCCCAATGAGCAGTTCTTC. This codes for CASSFSGSYPNEQFF.

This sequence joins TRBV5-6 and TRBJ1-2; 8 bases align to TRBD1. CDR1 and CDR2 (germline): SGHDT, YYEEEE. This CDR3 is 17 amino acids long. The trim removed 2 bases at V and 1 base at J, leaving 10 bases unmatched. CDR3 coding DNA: TGTGCCAGCAGCTTAGGTTTGGGGACAGGCCTTAACTATGGCTACACCTTC. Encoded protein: CASSLGLGTGLNYGYTF. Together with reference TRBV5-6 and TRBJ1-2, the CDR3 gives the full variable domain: DAGVTQSPTHLIKTRGQQVTLRCSPKSGHDTVSWYQQALGQGPQFIFQYYEEEERQRGNFPDRFSGHQFPNYSSELNVNALLLGDSALYLCASSLGLGTGLNYGYTFGSGTRLTVV.

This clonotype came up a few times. The CDR3 DNA follows: TGCAGTGCTAGTGTCGGGAGGGCCGGGGAGCTGTTTTTT. Protein product: CSASVGRAGELFF. The chain links TRBV20-1 to TRBJ2-2; 8 nucleotides align to TRBD2. This CDR3 spans 13 amino acids. V lost 3 bases and J lost 6; bases outside the gene matches: 3. The V gene's germline CDR1 is DFQATT and CDR2 SNEGSKA (reference sequence).

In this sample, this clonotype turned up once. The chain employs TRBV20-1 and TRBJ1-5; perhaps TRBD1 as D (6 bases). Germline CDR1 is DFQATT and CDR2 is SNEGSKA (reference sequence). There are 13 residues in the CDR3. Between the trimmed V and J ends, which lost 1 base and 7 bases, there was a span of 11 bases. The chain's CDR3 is CSARGGGLQPQHF. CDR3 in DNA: TGCAGTGCTAGAGGTGGGGGCCTGCAGCCCCAGCATTTT.